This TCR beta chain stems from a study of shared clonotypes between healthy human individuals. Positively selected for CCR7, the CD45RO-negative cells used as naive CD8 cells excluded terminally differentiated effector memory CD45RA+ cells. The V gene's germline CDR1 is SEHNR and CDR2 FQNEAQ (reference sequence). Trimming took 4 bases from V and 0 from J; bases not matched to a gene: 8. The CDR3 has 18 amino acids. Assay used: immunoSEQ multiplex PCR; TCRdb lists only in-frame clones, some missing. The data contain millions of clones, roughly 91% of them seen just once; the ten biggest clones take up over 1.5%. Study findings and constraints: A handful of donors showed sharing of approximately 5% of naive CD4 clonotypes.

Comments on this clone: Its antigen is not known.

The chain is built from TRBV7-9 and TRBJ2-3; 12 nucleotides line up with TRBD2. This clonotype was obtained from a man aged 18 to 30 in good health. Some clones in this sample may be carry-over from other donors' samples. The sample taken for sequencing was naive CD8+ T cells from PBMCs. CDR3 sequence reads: CASSYLASGGASTDTQYF. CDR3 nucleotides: TGTGCCAGCAGCTATTTGGCTAGCGGGGGGGCTAGCACAGATACGCAGTATTTT. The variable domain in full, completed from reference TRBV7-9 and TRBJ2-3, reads DTGVSQNPRHKITKRGQNVTFRCDPISEHNRLYWYRQTLGQGPEFLTYFQNEAQLEKSRLLSDRFSAERPKGSFSTLEIQRTEQGDSAMYLCASSYLASGGASTDTQYFGPGTRLTVL.